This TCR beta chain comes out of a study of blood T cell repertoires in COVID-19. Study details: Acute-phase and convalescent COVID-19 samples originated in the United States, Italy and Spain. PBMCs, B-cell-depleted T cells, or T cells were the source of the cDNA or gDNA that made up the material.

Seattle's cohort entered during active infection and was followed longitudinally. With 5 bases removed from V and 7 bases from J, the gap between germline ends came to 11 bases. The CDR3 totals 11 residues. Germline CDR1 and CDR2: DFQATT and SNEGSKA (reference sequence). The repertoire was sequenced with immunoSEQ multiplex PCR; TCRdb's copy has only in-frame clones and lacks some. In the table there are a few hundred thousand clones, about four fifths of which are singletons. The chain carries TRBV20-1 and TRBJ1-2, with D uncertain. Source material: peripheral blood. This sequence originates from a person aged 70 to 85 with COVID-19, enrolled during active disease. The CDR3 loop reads CSADWALGYTF. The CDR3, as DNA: TGCAGTGCTGATTGGGCCCTTGGCTACACCTTC.